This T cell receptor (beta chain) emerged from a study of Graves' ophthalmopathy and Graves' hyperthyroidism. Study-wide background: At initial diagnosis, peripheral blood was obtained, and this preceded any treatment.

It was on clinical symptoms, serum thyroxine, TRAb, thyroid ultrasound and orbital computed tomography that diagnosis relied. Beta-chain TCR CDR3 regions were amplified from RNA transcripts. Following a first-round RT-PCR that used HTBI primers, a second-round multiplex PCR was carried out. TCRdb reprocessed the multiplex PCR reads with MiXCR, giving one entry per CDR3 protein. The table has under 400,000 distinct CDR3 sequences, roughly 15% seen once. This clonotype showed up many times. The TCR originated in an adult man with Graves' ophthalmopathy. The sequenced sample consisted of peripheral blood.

The CDR3 loop reads CSVASVGVYEQYF. CDR3 nucleotide sequence: TGCAGCGTGGCTAGCGTGGGGGTTTATGAGCAGTACTTC. The V call is TRBV29-1, the J call TRBJ2-7; D may be TRBD2 (6 bases). CDR1 SQVTM and CDR2 ANQGSEA come from the germline V gene. CDR3 length: 13 amino acids. V was clipped by 6 bases and J by 7 bases, with 19 bases between them.